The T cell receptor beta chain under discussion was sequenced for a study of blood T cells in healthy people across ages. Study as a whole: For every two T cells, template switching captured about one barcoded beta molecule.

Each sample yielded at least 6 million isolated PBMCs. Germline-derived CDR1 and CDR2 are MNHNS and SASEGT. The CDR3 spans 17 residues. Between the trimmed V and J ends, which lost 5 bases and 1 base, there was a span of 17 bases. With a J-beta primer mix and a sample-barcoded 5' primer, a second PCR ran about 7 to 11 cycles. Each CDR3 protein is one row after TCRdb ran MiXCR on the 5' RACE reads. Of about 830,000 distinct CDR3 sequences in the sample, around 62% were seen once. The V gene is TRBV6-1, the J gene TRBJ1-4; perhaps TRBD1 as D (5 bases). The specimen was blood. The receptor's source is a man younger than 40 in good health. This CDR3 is CASSTTSLGLTNEKLFF. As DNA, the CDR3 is TGTGCCAGCAGTACCACGTCGCTGGGACTAACTAATGAAAAACTGTTTTTT.